This TCR beta chain originates from a study of CD8 T cells in Susac syndrome. TEMRA cells underwent FACS enrichment and CD8+ and CD4+ T cells underwent negative isolation. The RNA input was roughly 0.45 to 1 ug, and it was reverse transcribed with random hexamers. The method of amplification for TCR beta CDR3 was immunoSEQ multiplex PCR, covering 54 Vbeta and 13 Jbeta. TCRdb called the immunoSEQ multiplex PCR reads again in MiXCR, with one record for every CDR3 protein. Among under 80,000 distinct CDR3 sequences listed, about 95% were seen once. The source is a human donor with multiple sclerosis. The specimen sequenced was CD8+ T cells from PBMCs.

CDR3 sequence reads: CASSVQGTYEQYF. CDR3 in DNA: TGTGCCAGCAGTGTTCAGGGGACCTACGAGCAGTACTTC. The chain links TRBV27 to TRBJ2-7; D might be TRBD1 (6 bases). CDR1 and CDR2 from the germline V gene are MNHEY and SMNVEV (reference sequence). The CDR3 is made up of 13 amino acids. Trimming pared 5 bases from V and 2 bases from J, leaving 10 bases between.